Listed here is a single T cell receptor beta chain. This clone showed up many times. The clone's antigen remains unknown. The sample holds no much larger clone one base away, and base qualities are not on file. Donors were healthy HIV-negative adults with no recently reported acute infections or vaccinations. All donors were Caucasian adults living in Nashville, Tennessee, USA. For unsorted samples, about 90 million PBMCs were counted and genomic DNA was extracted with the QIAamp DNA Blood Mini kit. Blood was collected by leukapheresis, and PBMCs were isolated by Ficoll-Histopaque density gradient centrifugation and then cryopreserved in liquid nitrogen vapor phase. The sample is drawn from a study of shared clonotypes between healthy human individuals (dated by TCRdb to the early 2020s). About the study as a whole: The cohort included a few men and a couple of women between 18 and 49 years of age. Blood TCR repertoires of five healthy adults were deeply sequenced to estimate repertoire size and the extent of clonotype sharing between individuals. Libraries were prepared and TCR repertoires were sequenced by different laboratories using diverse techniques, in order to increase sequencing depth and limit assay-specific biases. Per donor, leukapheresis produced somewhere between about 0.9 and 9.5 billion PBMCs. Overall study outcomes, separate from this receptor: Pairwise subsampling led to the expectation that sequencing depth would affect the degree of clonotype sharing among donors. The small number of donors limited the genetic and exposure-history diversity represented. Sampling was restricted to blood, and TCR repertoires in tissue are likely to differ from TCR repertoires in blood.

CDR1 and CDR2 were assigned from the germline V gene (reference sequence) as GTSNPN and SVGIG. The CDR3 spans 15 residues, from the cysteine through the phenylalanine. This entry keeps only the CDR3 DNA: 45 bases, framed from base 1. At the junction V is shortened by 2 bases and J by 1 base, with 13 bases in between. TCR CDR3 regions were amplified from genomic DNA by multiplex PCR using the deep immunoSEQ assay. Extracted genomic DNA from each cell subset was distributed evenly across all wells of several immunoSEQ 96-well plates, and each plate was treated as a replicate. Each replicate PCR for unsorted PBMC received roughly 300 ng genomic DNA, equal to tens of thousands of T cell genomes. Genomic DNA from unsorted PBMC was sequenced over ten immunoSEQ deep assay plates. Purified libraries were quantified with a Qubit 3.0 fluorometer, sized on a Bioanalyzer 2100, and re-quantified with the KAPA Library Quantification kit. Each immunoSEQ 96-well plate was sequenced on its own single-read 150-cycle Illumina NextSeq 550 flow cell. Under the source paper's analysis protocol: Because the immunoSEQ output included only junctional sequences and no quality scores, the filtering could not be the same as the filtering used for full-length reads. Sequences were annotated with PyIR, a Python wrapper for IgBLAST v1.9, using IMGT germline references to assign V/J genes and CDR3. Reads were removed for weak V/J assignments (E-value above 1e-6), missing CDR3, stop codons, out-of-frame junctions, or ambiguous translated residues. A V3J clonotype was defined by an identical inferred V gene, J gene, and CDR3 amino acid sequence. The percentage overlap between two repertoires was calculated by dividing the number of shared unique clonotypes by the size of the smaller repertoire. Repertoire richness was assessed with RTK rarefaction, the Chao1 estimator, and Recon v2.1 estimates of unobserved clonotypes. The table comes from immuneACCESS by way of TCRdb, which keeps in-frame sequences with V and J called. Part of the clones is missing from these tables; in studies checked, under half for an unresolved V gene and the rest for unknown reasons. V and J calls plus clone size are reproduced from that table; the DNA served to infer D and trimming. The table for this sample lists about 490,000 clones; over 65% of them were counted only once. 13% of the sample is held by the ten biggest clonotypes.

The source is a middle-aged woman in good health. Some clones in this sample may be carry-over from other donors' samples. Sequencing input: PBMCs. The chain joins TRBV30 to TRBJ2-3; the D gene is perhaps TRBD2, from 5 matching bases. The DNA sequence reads TGTGCCTGGAGTCAGGAAACCGGGGGCACAGATACGCAGTATTTT. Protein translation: CAWSQETGGTDTQYF.